What follows describes a single TCR beta chain. This CDR3 contains 12 residues. V gave up 4 bases and J gave up 9 bases, with 12 bases separating them. The germline V gene encodes CDR1 MGHRA and CDR2 YSYEKL. The sample is drawn from a study of blood T cell repertoires in COVID-19. Overall study context: Whether acute or convalescent, the COVID-19 samples came from the United States, Italy and Spain. Sample material is recorded as cDNA or gDNA derived from T cells, B-cell-depleted T cells, or PBMCs.

Under the authors' procedure: Nucleated cell counts were estimated from reference gene primer amplification. Sequencing used immunoSEQ multiplex PCR; TCRdb keeps in-frame clones, though not all of them. For V, J and clone size, that table is used; D and trimming come from the DNA. The sample lists approximately 51,000 clones; 91% were seen once. This rearrangement joins TRBV4-1 to TRBJ1-2, with D unresolved. The receptor was derived from a man in his sixties or seventies with active COVID-19. Material: peripheral blood. The CDR3 here is CASSPVRGSYTF. In DNA form, the CDR3 reads TGCGCCAGCAGCCCCGTCCGGGGTAGCTACACCTTC.